What follows are 20 T cell receptor beta chains derived from one specimen sequenced in a study of cytomegalovirus exposure and HLA in healthy donors. Researchers ran the PCR with 60 Vbeta and 13 Jbeta primers. Profiled with immunoSEQ multiplex PCR; TCRdb holds only in-frame clones, not every one. The sample yields around 130,000 clones, 81% seen once. Sequencing was done on a sample of PBMCs. Receptors were obtained from a middle-aged woman in good health and CMV-seropositive.

V is TRBV29-1 and J is TRBJ2-1, with 8 bases that match TRBD1. The length of the CDR3 is 17 residues. Germline values: CDR1 SQVTM, CDR2 ANQGSEA. V was pared by 4 bases and J by 3 bases, with 14 bases of the junction left unmatched. Here the CDR3 DNA reads TGCAGCGTTGGACTTCGAGGACAGGGCGGGTTCTACAATGAGCAGTTCTTC. Translating it yields CSVGLRGQGGFYNEQFF.

This chain's CDR3 is CASRTSGSNEQYF. For the CDR3, the DNA is TGTGCCAGCCGGACTAGCGGGAGCAACGAGCAGTACTTC. V usage is TRBV7-9 and J usage is TRBJ2-7; 13 nucleotides align to TRBD2. The CDR3 has 13 amino acids. The germline CDR1 and CDR2 sequences are SEHNR and FQNEAQ (reference sequence). V shed 8 bases and J 5 bases; nucleotides not matched to a gene: 3. The variable domain in full, completed from reference TRBV7-9 and TRBJ2-7, reads DTGVSQNPRHKITKRGQNVTFRCDPISEHNRLYWYRQTLGQGPEFLTYFQNEAQLEKSRLLSDRFSAERPKGSFSTLEIQRTEQGDSAMYLCASRTSGSNEQYFGPGTRLTVT.

V is TRBV29-1 and J is TRBJ1-1, with unresolved D. Germline CDR1 SQVTM, CDR2 ANQGSEA. The length of the CDR3 is 12 residues. The V end was cut by 3 bases, the J end by 7 bases, with 12 bases between. As DNA, the CDR3 is TGCAGCGTTGAGGAGCACACGGGTGAAGCTTTCTTT. Translated: CSVEEHTGEAFF.

V and J are TRBV5-1 and TRBJ2-7, with D tentatively TRBD1 (6 bases). V shed 0 bases and J shed 3 bases, with 7 bases lying between them. The CDR3 totals 13 residues. CDR1 is SGHRS and CDR2 is YFSETQ in the germline V gene. The CDR3 DNA reads TGCGCCAGCAGCTTGGGGACAGACTACGAGCAGTACTTC. This translates into CASSLGTDYEQYF. The complete variable domain, with remaining parts taken from reference TRBV5-1 and TRBJ2-7, reads KAGVTQTPRYLIKTRGQQVTLSCSPISGHRSVSWYQQTPGQGLQFLFEYFSETQRNKGNFPGRFSGRQFSNSRSEMNVSTLELGDSALYLCASSLGTDYEQYFGPGTRLTVT.

This clone has only a few counts. This sequence joins TRBV30 and TRBJ2-7; 13 positions match TRBD2. CDR1 GTSNPN and CDR2 SVGIG come from the germline V gene (reference sequence). The length of the CDR3 is 18 residues. Germline trimming cut 0 bases from V and 0 bases from J; bases unmatched to any gene: 8. The CDR3 DNA reads as TGTGCCTGGAGTGTGACTAGCGGGGGGCTTTTGAGCTCCTACGAGCAGTACTTC. Translated, it gives CAWSVTSGGLLSSYEQYF.

This clone was recorded only once. The chain uses TRBV6-5 and TRBJ1-1, with D unresolved. The ends were cut back, 4 bases at V and 0 bases at J, with 6 bases in the middle. This CDR3 region has 13 residues. Germline V gene lookup returns CDR1 MNHEY and CDR2 SVGAGI. This CDR3 reads CASSLWLNTEAFF. DNA for the CDR3: TGTGCCAGCAGTTTGTGGCTGAACACTGAAGCTTTCTTT.

In the case of this clone: This sample includes further DNA sequences coding for the same CDR3. The J gene is TRBJ2-2, the V gene TRBV27, with D possibly being TRBD1 (6 bases). Trimming removed 6 bases at V and 2 bases at J, with 16 bases between. The germline gives CDR1 MNHEY, CDR2 SMNVEV (reference sequence). The CDR3 sequence is 16 residues long. CDR3 residues: CASRRGSEFNTGELFF. The CDR3 bases are TGTGCCAGCAGGAGGGGGTCAGAATTTAACACCGGGGAGCTGTTTTTT.

The chain joins TRBV29-1 to TRBJ2-5, with D tentatively TRBD2 (6 bases). With the DNA end fitting TRBJ2-7 better, the J assignment may be wrong. The CDR3 length is 13 residues. The V gene's germline CDR1 is SQVTM and CDR2 ANQGSEA. The CDR3 DNA is TGCAGCGTTGAGGTCGGGAGCTCCTACGAGCAGTACTTC. Residues: CSVEVGSSYEQYF.

The DNA of the CDR3 is TGTGCCAGCAGCTTATTACTGCAAGAGACCCAGTACTTC. This gives the protein CASSLLLQETQYF. The rearrangement uses TRBV11-2 and TRBJ2-5; D gene uncertain. There are 13 residues in the CDR3. V gave up 2 bases and J gave up 2 bases, with 6 bases separating them. Germline CDR1 reads SGHAT; CDR2 reads FQNNGV.

The chain employs TRBV27 and TRBJ2-7; D is possibly TRBD2 (6 bases). The CDR3 runs to 14 residues. Between the trimmed V and J ends, which lost 7 bases and 3 bases, there was a span of 16 bases. Per germline, CDR1 MNHEY and CDR2 SMNVEV (reference sequence). The CDR3 region has the DNA TGTGCCAGCAAAGATGGAGGGGCAGGCTACGAGCAGTACTTC. It encodes CASKDGGAGYEQYF.

The chain joins TRBV27 to TRBJ2-1; perhaps TRBD2 as D (5 bases). V was clipped by 2 bases and J by 9 bases, with 14 bases between them. The CDR3 contains 14 residues. Germline assignment: CDR1 MNHEY and CDR2 SMNVEV (reference sequence). CDR3 in DNA: TGTGCCAGCAGTTTAAGGCTAGCTGGCGGTGAGCAGTTCTTC. This codes for CASSLRLAGGEQFF.

The CDR3 spells CASSVISTGTEAFF. The CDR3 DNA sequence: TGTGCCAGCAGCGTAATTTCGACGGGCACTGAAGCTTTCTTT. This sequence joins TRBV9 and TRBJ1-1; D is undetermined. Trimming removed 1 base from V and 4 bases from J, with 11 bases in between. Germline CDR1 and CDR2: SGDLS and YYNGEE. The CDR3 loop spans 14 amino acids.

Note on this clone: Distinct nucleotide sequences in the sample also encode this CDR3. V is TRBV6-6 and J is TRBJ1-5; TRBD1 is a possible D gene (6 bases). There are 14 residues in the CDR3. V lost 6 bases, J lost 5 bases, and 14 bases lay in between. Germline lookup yields CDR1 MNHNY and CDR2 SVGAGI (reference sequence). CDR3 nucleotide sequence: TGTGCCAGCAGCTTTCACAGGGCCGATCAGCCCCAGCATTTT. It is translated as CASSFHRADQPQHF.

The chain employs TRBV28 and TRBJ2-7; D may be TRBD1 (5 bases). The CDR3 sequence is 13 residues long. Germline CDR1 is MDHEN and CDR2 is SYDVKM. V lost 5 bases to trimming and J lost 2 bases, with 10 bases between them. The CDR3 protein is CASSPVRAYEQYF. CDR3 sequence (DNA): TGTGCCAGCAGTCCCGTCAGGGCCTACGAGCAGTACTTC.

This sequence joins TRBV9 and TRBJ2-5; 8 bases align to TRBD2. The CDR3 is made up of 18 amino acids. Germline assignment: CDR1 SGDLS and CDR2 YYNGEE. J gave up 1 base and V 0 bases, and 11 bases lay outside the gene matches. The CDR3 loop reads CASSVETPGLGIQETQYF. The CDR3 DNA reads TGTGCCAGCAGCGTAGAAACCCCGGGACTAGGTATCCAAGAGACCCAGTACTTC.

The V call is TRBV15, the J call TRBJ2-5; 9 nucleotides match TRBD1. Germline V gives CDR1 LNHNV, CDR2 YYDKDF (reference sequence). Losses at the gene ends were 3 bases for V and 5 bases for J; bases not matched to a gene: 7. The CDR3 is made up of 15 amino acids. In DNA form, the CDR3 reads TGTGCCACCAGCAGTAGTACAGGGGGCGGTGAGACCCAGTACTTC. This translates into CATSSSTGGGETQYF. Full variable domain (rest looked up from reference TRBV15 and TRBJ2-5): DAMVIQNPRYQVTQFGKPVTLSCSQTLNHNVMYWYQQKSSQAPKLLFHYYDKDFNNEADTPDNFQSRRPNTSFCFLDIRSPGLGDTAMYLCATSSSTGGGETQYFGPGTRLLVL.

The chain carries TRBV30 and TRBJ2-2, with D possibly matching TRBD1 (5 bases). V lost 0 bases, J lost 7 bases, and 15 bases lay in between. The V gene's germline CDR1 is GTSNPN and CDR2 SVGIG (reference sequence). This CDR3 is built from 15 residues. CDR3 sequence reads: CAWSVGRADDGELFF. CDR3 bases: TGTGCCTGGAGTGTTGGCAGGGCTGATGACGGGGAGCTGTTTTTT.

V is TRBV7-3 and J is TRBJ2-2, with 11 bases lining up with TRBD2. The CDR3 has 20 residues. Germline CDR1 and CDR2: SGHTA and FQGTGA. V dropped 1 base and J dropped 0; count of bases not matched to a gene: 10. In DNA form, the CDR3 reads TGTGCCAGCAGCTTAAAGCCCCTAGCGGGAGGTTCCCCGAACACCGGGGAGCTGTTTTTT. Its protein is CASSLKPLAGGSPNTGELFF.

V is TRBV9 and J is TRBJ1-1, with 7 bases matching TRBD1. This CDR3 has 15 residues. J was trimmed by 0 bases and V by 3 bases; bases with no gene match: 5. Germline V lookup: CDR1 SGDLS, CDR2 YYNGEE. CDR3 nucleotides: TGTGCCAGCAGCGCGACAGGGTGGGTGAACACTGAAGCTTTCTTT. It is translated as CASSATGWVNTEAFF.

Of note for this clone: Other DNA sequences in this sample translate to the same CDR3. The chain links TRBV9 to TRBJ2-7; 8 bases are a match to TRBD2. Looked up from germline, CDR1 is SGDLS and CDR2 is YYNGEE. Trimming cost V 0 bases and J 4 bases; bases outside gene matches: 3. The CDR3 consists of 14 residues. The CDR3: CASSVGGGGYEQYF. The CDR3 nucleotides read TGTGCCAGCAGCGTAGGAGGCGGGGGGTACGAGCAGTACTTC.